This T cell receptor (beta chain) was captured by sequencing in a study of cytomegalovirus exposure and HLA in healthy donors. Findings and limits, study-wide: Associated with HLA alleles at 0.05 false discovery rate in a later analysis were 16,951 TCR beta sequences. Rare TCR sequences dominated, though some public TCRs recurred in many donors.

Comments on this clone: No antigen is known for it.

Germline-derived CDR1 and CDR2 are SGHRS and YFSETQ. The trim removed 4 bases at V and 5 bases at J, leaving 6 bases unmatched. The CDR3 length is 14 residues. PCR primers comprised 60 Vbeta and 13 Jbeta primers. Using immunoSEQ multiplex PCR, the repertoire was profiled, and TCRdb retains in-frame clones only, with some absent. The repertoire consists of 150,000 to 200,000 clones, with roughly four fifths occurring once and the leading ten covering roughly 8%. The V and J genes are TRBV5-1 and TRBJ2-3; 8 bases are shared with TRBD1. This receptor was taken from a male donor in good health and CMV-seropositive. The specimen sequenced was PBMCs. CDR3 residues: CASSPGQGGDTQYF. For the CDR3, the DNA is TGCGCCAGCAGCCCCGGACAGGGTGGAGATACGCAGTATTTT.